The 11 T cell receptor beta chains below all came from one sample that was sequenced in a study of blood T cell repertoires in COVID-19. Data came from immunoSEQ multiplex PCR; TCRdb stores just in-frame clones and leaves some out. The data hold 240,000 or so clones, with 75% to 90% observed a single time. Sequenced: PBMCs or T cells enriched from blood (not recorded which). Source of these receptors: a man aged 45-65 years who had been exposed to COVID-19.

The CDR3 DNA is TGCGCCAGCAGCTGGCCGGGACAGACCTACAATGAGCAGTTCTTC. It encodes CASSWPGQTYNEQFF. This chain links TRBV5-1 with TRBJ2-1, with 7 nucleotides matching TRBD1. Germline CDR1 is SGHRS and CDR2 is YFSETQ. This CDR3 is built from 15 residues. The J segment lost 2 bases and the V segment lost 3 bases, leaving 5 bases of the junction unmatched.

This chain uses TRBV6-5 with TRBJ1-5, with D perhaps matching TRBD1 (5 bases). V was trimmed by 8 bases and J by 4 bases, leaving 12 bases between them. The germline V gene has CDR1 MNHEY and CDR2 SVGAGI. The CDR3 is 13 residues long. CDR3 nucleotide sequence: TGTGCCAGCTCATGGACACCGAATCAGCCCCAGCATTTT. This sequence encodes CASSWTPNQPQHF.

The rearrangement uses TRBV3-1 (or the pseudogene TRBV3-2) and TRBJ2-7; 12 bases align to TRBD1. CDR3 length: 13 amino acids. V gave up 4 bases and J gave up 12 bases; unmatched junction bases: 7. CDR1 and CDR2 (germline): LGHDT, YNNKEL (reference sequence). The CDR3 reads CASSPGTGGPLYV. CDR3 bases: TGTGCCAGCAGCCCCGGGACAGGGGGCCCACTGTACGTC.

J is TRBJ1-2 and V is TRBV15; TRBD1 matches at 8 bases. V lost 1 base and J lost 8; bases outside the gene matches: 6. The CDR3 runs 14 residues. From germline, CDR1 is LNHNV and CDR2 YYDKDF (reference sequence). The CDR3 region has the DNA TGTGCCACCAGCAGAGGGGAGACAGGGGTAGGCTACACCTTC. It specifies CATSRGETGVGYTF.

This clone was recorded only once. The chain has TRBV28 and TRBJ2-3, with 7 bases aligning to TRBD1. This CDR3 has 15 amino acids. The trim removed 5 bases at V and 3 bases at J, leaving 8 bases unmatched. CDR1 is MDHEN and CDR2 is SYDVKM in the germline V gene. CDR3 region: CASSHRGRITDTQYF. The CDR3, as DNA: TGTGCCAGCAGTCACAGGGGTCGGATAACAGATACGCAGTATTTT. The variable domain in full, completed from reference TRBV28 and TRBJ2-3, reads DVKVTQSSRYLVKRTGEKVFLECVQDMDHENMFWYRQDPGLGLRLIYFSYDVKMKEKGDIPEGYSVSREKKERFSLILESASTNQTSMYLCASSHRGRITDTQYFGPGTRLTVL.

V gene TRBV4-2 combines with J gene TRBJ1-1, with 9 nucleotides matching TRBD1. The ends lost 4 bases at V and 4 bases at J; junction bases unmatched: 16. The CDR3 length is 18 residues. Germline V gene lookup returns CDR1 LGHNA and CDR2 YNFKEQ. CDR3 DNA: TGTGCCAGCAGCCGGCGGGGACAGGGAAGAGGAATGAGCACTGAAGCTTTCTTT. Translation gives CASSRRGQGRGMSTEAFF.

This clone was detected only once. This chain links TRBV6-5 with TRBJ2-2, with D possibly TRBD1 on 6 matching bases. Germline V CDR1 and CDR2: MNHEY, SVGAGI. The CDR3 sequence is 16 residues long. V was pared by 2 bases and J by 6 bases, with 16 bases between. CDR3 amino acids: CASSYGTNFGSGELFF. The CDR3 region has the DNA TGTGCCAGCAGTTACGGGACAAATTTTGGATCCGGGGAGCTGTTTTTT.

V usage is TRBV6-1 and J usage is TRBJ1-5, with 7 bases aligning to TRBD1. J lost 3 bases, V lost 4 bases, and 12 bases had no gene match. This CDR3 spans 17 amino acids. In germline, CDR1 is MNHNS, CDR2 SASEGT. In nucleotides, the CDR3 is TGTGCCAGCAGTGGGAGGACAGGCTTGGTTGACAATCAGCCCCAGCATTTT. It is translated as CASSGRTGLVDNQPQHF.

This chain uses TRBV15 with TRBJ2-1; the match to TRBD2 covers 8 bases. V shed 3 bases and J 6 bases; nucleotides not matched to a gene: 4. The CDR3 contains 14 residues. Germline values: CDR1 LNHNV, CDR2 YYDKDF (reference sequence). CDR3 sequence reads: CATSSASGGNEQFF. The CDR3 DNA sequence: TGTGCCACCAGCAGTGCGAGCGGGGGCAATGAGCAGTTCTTC.

The rearrangement uses TRBV5-1 and TRBJ1-1, with 8 bases identical to TRBD1. This CDR3 comprises 14 residues. Germline loops: CDR1 SGHRS, CDR2 YFSETQ. The trim removed 3 bases at V and 3 bases at J, leaving 4 bases unmatched. In DNA form, the CDR3 reads TGCGCCAGCAGCTCCCAGGGACAGGACACTGAAGCTTTCTTT. Translated, it gives CASSSQGQDTEAFF.

The V call is TRBV19, the J call TRBJ2-3, with 8 bases identical to TRBD1. The CDR3 sequence is 20 residues long. Germline-derived CDR1 and CDR2 are LNHDA and SQIVND (reference sequence). Trimming removed 5 bases from V and 2 bases from J; junction bases left unmatched: 21. CDR3 protein: CASSSPPGQGGKRDTDTQYF. CDR3 DNA sequence: TGTGCCAGTAGTTCTCCGCCCGGACAGGGAGGAAAAAGAGACACAGATACGCAGTATTTT.